This entry describes one TCR beta chain. The sample is drawn from a study of cytomegalovirus exposure and HLA in healthy donors. 60 Vbeta and 13 Jbeta primers were used in PCR. Generated by immunoSEQ multiplex PCR, the TCRdb table keeps only in-frame clones and is missing some. This sample's clone table lists about 190,000 clones. CDR1 MNHEY and CDR2 SMNVEV come from the germline V gene (reference sequence). The V gene end was trimmed by 5 bases and the J gene end by 4 bases; junction bases not matched to a gene: 10. The CDR3 consists of 15 residues. The V call is TRBV27, the J call TRBJ2-5; 7 positions agree with TRBD1. Sample: PBMCs. This clonotype originated in a man aged 25 to 40 in good health and CMV-seronegative. CDR3 amino acids: CASSRSTGWGETQYF. In DNA form, the CDR3 reads TGTGCCAGCAGTCGATCGACAGGGTGGGGAGAGACCCAGTACTTC.